Below, 26 T cell receptor beta chains from the same sample are listed, as sequenced in a study of human T cells and chemical hapten exposure. From the RACE reads, TCRdb called clonotypes with MiXCR, one entry per CDR3 protein. The sample lists 350,000 to 400,000 distinct CDR3 sequences, roughly 6.3% seen once, with over 5.5% in the top ten. The time point here: patch test 2, 6 weeks after DPC sensitization. Documented treatment: therapeutic diphenylcyclopropenone sensitization with weekly scalp DPC. The material was whole blood, obtained in connection with sensitization to the hapten diphenylcyclopropenone (DPC). The receptors stem from a woman younger than 30 with alopecia areata. Some clones in this sample may be carry-over from other donors' samples.

The V gene is TRBV12-3 or TRBV12-4, the J gene TRBJ2-7, with TRBD2 matching 10 bases. J gave up 6 bases and V 3 bases, and 5 bases lay outside the gene matches. The CDR3 covers 14 residues. CDR3 DNA sequence: TGTGCCAGCAGTTTGAGGACTAGCGGCTCCGAGCAGTACTTC. This codes for CASSLRTSGSEQYF.

Comments on this clonotype: One junction end does not reproduce the germline sequence, and a read error may be involved. The chain couples TRBV5-1 to TRBJ1-3; D gene uncertain. The CDR3 loop spans 15 amino acids. Germline loops: CDR1 SGHRS, CDR2 YFSETQ. The CDR3 nucleotides read TGCGCCAGCAGCTTGGCAGGTGTATCGGGAAACTCCATATATTTT. Residues: CASSLAGVSGNSIYF.

This clonotype was seen a handful of times. The chain couples TRBV12-3 or TRBV12-4 to TRBJ1-1; unclear D gene. The CDR3 runs 13 residues. Trimming removed 6 bases at V and 4 bases at J, with 12 bases between. The CDR3 sequence is CASSRGMGTEAFF. The CDR3 DNA reads TGTGCCAGCAGCCGAGGCATGGGCACTGAAGCTTTCTTT.

This clonotype was seen repeatedly, ten times or more. This chain uses TRBV6-5 with TRBJ2-2; 7 bases match TRBD1. This CDR3 spans 15 amino acids. Germline V gives CDR1 MNHEY, CDR2 SVGAGI. After removal of 6 bases from V and 1 base from J, the junction contained 5 bases not matched to a gene. CDR3 DNA: TGTGCCAGCAGCCCCGGGACAGTGAACACCGGGGAGCTGTTTTTT. It yields the protein CASSPGTVNTGELFF.

The chain has TRBV7-6 and TRBJ1-6; no firm D call. Germline V gene lookup returns CDR1 SGHVS and CDR2 FNYEAQ. CDR3 length: 15 residues. The V end was cut by 0 bases, the J end by 7 bases, with 10 bases between. This CDR3 reads CASSLAPSGNSPLHF. CDR3 bases: TGTGCCAGCAGCTTAGCCCCCTCGGGGAATTCACCCCTCCACTTT. Together with reference TRBV7-6 and TRBJ1-6, the CDR3 gives the full variable domain: GAGVSQSPRYKVTKRGQDVALRCDPISGHVSLYWYRQALGQGPEFLTYFNYEAQQDKSGLPNDRFSAERPEGSISTLTIQRTEQRDSAMYRCASSLAPSGNSPLHFGNGTRLTVT.

This clonotype was detected many times. The chain links TRBV6-5 to TRBJ2-5, with no clear D. Per germline, CDR1 MNHEY and CDR2 SVGAGI. The CDR3 is 13 amino acids. Trimming removed 6 bases from V and 2 bases from J, with 10 bases in between. CDR3: CASSRAPQETQYF. CDR3 DNA: TGTGCCAGCAGCCGGGCCCCACAAGAGACCCAGTACTTC.

This clonotype was recorded at least ten times. V is TRBV6-6 and J is TRBJ2-7; D is perhaps TRBD2 (5 bases). Trimming removed 5 bases from V and 7 bases from J, with 18 bases in between. Germline CDR1 and CDR2: MNHNY and SVGAGI (reference sequence). This CDR3 contains 14 residues. CDR3 sequence (DNA): TGTGCCAGCAGTCATCCCCACGGGGTTGGAGAGCAGTACTTC. Amino acid sequence: CASSHPHGVGEQYF.

This clonotype was detected ten times or more. The chain recombines TRBV7-9 with TRBJ1-1; TRBD1 agrees at 8 bases. Looked up from germline, CDR1 is SEHNR and CDR2 is FQNEAQ (reference sequence). CDR3 length: 14 amino acids. V lost 0 bases to trimming and J lost 4 bases; unmatched junction nucleotides: 1. CDR3 residues: CASSLARGPTEAFF. The DNA of the CDR3 is TGTGCCAGCAGCTTAGCCAGGGGGCCCACTGAAGCTTTCTTT.

This clonotype was seen a few times. The chain recombines TRBV6-2 or TRBV6-3 with TRBJ2-5; 11 positions agree with TRBD2. Germline CDR1 is MNHEY and CDR2 is SVGEGT. With V trimmed by 5 bases and J by 5 bases, 16 bases remained unmatched. This CDR3 is built from 18 residues. The DNA for the CDR3 is TGTGCCAGCAGTCGTCCTAGCGGGGGGCCTCAGGCCCCGGAGACCCAGTACTTC. Protein product: CASSRPSGGPQAPETQYF.

This clonotype has a handful of counts. The chain links TRBV4-3 to TRBJ2-3; 8 nucleotides agree with TRBD2. Germline CDR1 and CDR2: LGHNA and YSLEER. The CDR3 sequence is 15 residues long. The V and J ends lost 4 bases and 2 bases, in that order; junction bases with no gene match: 5. In nucleotides, the CDR3 is TGCGCCAGCAGCCCCACTAGCGGCTACACAGATACGCAGTATTTT. Protein sequence: CASSPTSGYTDTQYF.

This clonotype was counted only a few times. The chain joins TRBV12-3 or TRBV12-4 to TRBJ2-1; a possible D gene is TRBD2 (6 bases). This CDR3 has 13 residues. Between the trimmed V and J ends, which lost 8 bases and 7 bases, there was a span of 15 bases. CDR3 coding DNA: TGTGCCAGCGGAAAAAATGGAGGGAATGAGCAGTTCTTC. This gives the protein CASGKNGGNEQFF.

This clonotype was counted ten times or more. The chain carries TRBV12-3 or TRBV12-4 and TRBJ2-2, with 7 bases identical to TRBD1. Trimming took 5 bases from V and 1 from J; bases not matched to a gene: 4. The CDR3 sequence is 15 residues long. The chain's CDR3 is CASSTGQLNTGELFF. In DNA, the CDR3 is TGTGCCAGCAGTACGGGACAGTTGAACACCGGGGAGCTGTTTTTT.

CDR3 nucleotides: TGTGCCAGCAACCCTGTCGCAGATACGCAGTATTTT. Residues: CASNPVADTQYF. The rearrangement joins TRBV7-9 to TRBJ2-3; D ambiguous. CDR1 SEHNR and CDR2 FQNEAQ come from the germline V gene (reference sequence). Trimming took off 7 bases at V and 4 bases at J, with 9 bases between the two ends. The CDR3 sequence is 12 residues long.

This clonotype has more than one count but fewer than ten. The CDR3 region is CASSFPDRAAYTEAFF. The CDR3 DNA follows: TGTGCCAGCAGTTTCCCTGATCGGGCGGCTTACACTGAAGCTTTCTTT. V is TRBV28 and J is TRBJ1-1; D is unclear. This CDR3 region has 16 residues. Germline V gives CDR1 MDHEN, CDR2 SYDVKM. Between the trimmed V and J ends, which lost 3 bases and 3 bases, there was a span of 17 bases.

This clonotype was detected many times. The chain links TRBV12-5 to TRBJ1-5; D not certain. Germline V CDR1 and CDR2: LGHNT, FRNRAP. Trimming stripped 0 bases from V and 11 bases from J, with 14 bases between. The CDR3 is made up of 14 amino acids. CDR3 residues: CASGLVPGGRSQHF. CDR3 coding DNA: TGTGCTAGTGGTTTGGTACCTGGAGGTCGGTCCCAGCATTTT.

This CDR3 reads CASSPRSSGANVLTF. The CDR3 DNA is TGTGCCAGCAGCCCCAGAAGCTCTGGGGCCAACGTCCTGACTTTC. This chain connects TRBV7-9 to TRBJ2-6, with D hard to call. The CDR3 loop spans 15 amino acids. The germline V and J ends were trimmed by 5 bases and 0 bases, with 8 bases remaining between them. CDR1 is SEHNR, CDR2 FQNEAQ, per germline (reference sequence).

The chain recombines TRBV19 with TRBJ1-2; D is unresolved. CDR1 is LNHDA, CDR2 SQIVND, per germline (reference sequence). The CDR3 totals 13 residues. V gave up 5 bases and J gave up 5 bases, with 12 bases separating them. The CDR3 sequence is CASSPGSHYGYTF. The DNA for the CDR3 is TGTGCCAGTAGTCCGGGATCTCATTATGGCTACACCTTC.

This clonotype was counted only a few times. This sequence joins TRBV6-5 and TRBJ2-7; D possibly corresponds to TRBD1 (6 bases). The CDR3 length is 13 residues. Germline V gene lookup returns CDR1 MNHEY and CDR2 SVGAGI. V was shortened by 5 bases and J by 6 bases, with 14 bases between the two germline ends. As DNA, the CDR3 is TGTGCCAGCAGTGTTAATCACAGGGCCGAGCAGTACTTC. It encodes CASSVNHRAEQYF.

This clonotype was picked up a small number of times. The chain recombines TRBV6-2 or TRBV6-3 with TRBJ1-2, with a tentative D call TRBD1 (5 bases). Germline V gene lookup returns CDR1 MNHEY and CDR2 SVGEGT. The V end lost 6 bases, the J end lost 8 bases, and 19 bases lay between the germline ends. The CDR3 is made up of 14 amino acids. The CDR3 DNA is TGTGCCAGCAGCCCCGGCGGGGCGAGAGACGGCTACACCTTC. As protein: CASSPGGARDGYTF.

V and J are TRBV5-1 and TRBJ2-3; D is undetermined. CDR3 size: 15 residues. V gave up 2 bases and J gave up 2 bases, with 12 bases separating them. Germline CDR1 SGHRS, CDR2 YFSETQ. CDR3 nucleotides: TGCGCCAGCAGCTTCAGTGGAGCAGACACAGATACGCAGTATTTT. It is translated as CASSFSGADTDTQYF. Using reference TRBV5-1 and TRBJ2-3 for the parts outside the CDR3, the full variable domain is KAGVTQTPRYLIKTRGQQVTLSCSPISGHRSVSWYQQTPGQGLQFLFEYFSETQRNKGNFPGRFSGRQFSNSRSEMNVSTLELGDSALYLCASSFSGADTDTQYFGPGTRLTVL.

This clonotype appeared many times. The rearrangement joins TRBV28 to TRBJ2-1; no reliable D call. V was clipped by 4 bases and J by 12 bases, with 13 bases between them. Looked up from germline, CDR1 is MDHEN and CDR2 is SYDVKM. The CDR3 totals 12 residues. The CDR3 reads CASSSTSLGQFF. DNA of the CDR3: TGTGCCAGCAGTTCCACGAGCCTAGGGCAGTTCTTC.

There are a few counts of this clonotype. The CDR3 DNA follows: TGTGCCAGCAGAGGGGGACAGGGGGCTTATTATGAAAAACTGTTTTTT. Residues: CASRGGQGAYYEKLFF. The V and J genes are TRBV6-1 and TRBJ1-4; 12 bases match TRBD1. V dropped 6 bases and J dropped 6; count of bases not matched to a gene: 8. The germline CDR1 and CDR2 sequences are MNHNS and SASEGT. This CDR3 spans 16 amino acids.

This clonotype has only one observation. The V and J genes are TRBV27 and TRBJ2-3; 7 bases are shared with TRBD1. CDR1 is MNHEY, CDR2 SMNVEV, per germline (reference sequence). The CDR3 runs to 15 residues. V trimming: 2 bases; J trimming: 5 bases; junction bases outside the gene matches: 7. CDR3 in amino acids: CASSLEGAYLDTQYF. The CDR3 DNA is TGTGCCAGCAGTTTAGAGGGGGCGTATTTAGATACGCAGTATTTT.

The chain joins TRBV20-1 to TRBJ2-4; D is unresolved. This CDR3 is 13 amino acids long. Per germline, CDR1 DFQATT and CDR2 SNEGSKA (reference sequence). V gave up 2 bases and J gave up 5 bases, with 10 bases separating them. The CDR3 bases are TGCAGTGCTAGATCCGAGCCTCAAAACATTCAGTACTTC. Encoded protein: CSARSEPQNIQYF.

In its sample, this clonotype was seen many times. The chain carries TRBV27 and TRBJ2-7; D might be TRBD1 (5 bases). The CDR3 spans 11 residues. With 6 bases removed from V and 10 bases from J, the gap between germline ends came to 13 bases. Germline CDR1 reads MNHEY; CDR2 reads SMNVEV (reference sequence). The chain's CDR3 is CASRSQGGQYF. The CDR3, as DNA: TGTGCCAGCAGATCTCAGGGCGGACAGTACTTC.

This clonotype has at least ten counts. CDR3 sequence (DNA): TGCAGTGCTAGGGCGACAGGGAGCAAAGTTCTTTCAACTATGCGTGGCTACACCTTC. It encodes CSARATGSKVLSTMRGYTF. The chain combines TRBV20-1 with TRBJ1-2; TRBD1 matches 7 bases. V trimming: 3 bases; J trimming: 7 bases; junction bases outside the gene matches: 26. The CDR3 is made up of 19 amino acids. The V gene's germline CDR1 is DFQATT and CDR2 SNEGSKA (reference sequence).